This T cell receptor beta chain was found in a study of blood T cell repertoires in COVID-19. Looked up from germline, CDR1 is SEHNR and CDR2 is FQNEAQ (reference sequence). This CDR3 is 15 amino acids long. J lost 1 base, V lost 0 bases, and 1 base had no gene match. The table came from immunoSEQ multiplex PCR; TCRdb's copy has only in-frame clones and leaves some out. Of 50,000 to 55,000 clones in the sample, 80% to 90% were seen once. The sequenced sample was peripheral blood. V is TRBV7-9 and J is TRBJ1-1; 8 nucleotides match TRBD1. This receptor was obtained from a man between 60 and 75 years old with active COVID-19. In nucleotides, the CDR3 is TGTGCCAGCAGCTTAGCGGACAGGGCGAACACTGAAGCTTTCTTT. Translating gives CASSLADRANTEAFF. The entire variable domain, with the rest obtained from reference TRBV7-9 and TRBJ1-1, is as follows: DTGVSQNPRHKITKRGQNVTFRCDPISEHNRLYWYRQTLGQGPEFLTYFQNEAQLEKSRLLSDRFSAERPKGSFSTLEIQRTEQGDSAMYLCASSLADRANTEAFFGQGTRLTVV.